One and the same sample provided the 17 T cell receptor beta chains below, sequenced in a study of cytomegalovirus exposure and HLA in healthy donors (dated by TCRdb to 2015 to 2018). The library was produced with the immunoSEQ multiplex PCR assay. For the multiplex PCR, a mixture combining 60 forward primers for TCR Vbeta segments and 13 reverse primers for TCR Jbeta segments was used. Drawn from immuneACCESS, this table holds only the in-frame rearrangements with V and J called that TCRdb kept. Clones are partly lost; checked studies trace under half to an unresolved V gene and leave the rest unexplained. The table for this sample lists roughly 77,000 clones; 9.5% to 13% of them were counted only once. Approximately 25% of the sample is held by the ten biggest clonotypes. The material sequenced was PBMCs. Receptor source: a man aged 60-69 years in good health and CMV-seropositive.

This clone was counted a few times. The chain joins TRBV27 to TRBJ1-1; TRBD1 aligns across 7 bases. This CDR3 is 15 amino acids long. Germline CDR1 is MNHEY and CDR2 is SMNVEV (reference sequence). Unmatched junction bases numbered 7, after V lost 5 bases and J lost 1 base. CDR3 in DNA: TGTGCCAGCAGTCAGACAGGGAAGGGGAACACTGAAGCTTTCTTT. Translated: CASSQTGKGNTEAFF.

This clone was recorded a few times. The chain links TRBV5-4 to TRBJ2-7; D not resolved. V was clipped by 3 bases and J by 0 bases, with 7 bases between them. The CDR3 spans 13 residues. Germline CDR1 SGHNT, CDR2 YYREEE (reference sequence). The DNA of the CDR3 is TGTGCCAGCAGCTCAGCTAGCTCCTACGAGCAGTACGTC. This gives the protein CASSSASSYEQYV.

The chain carries TRBV7-2 and TRBJ2-1; 9 bases fit TRBD2. The CDR3 totals 17 residues. Germline-derived CDR1 and CDR2 are SGHTA and FQGNSA. The V and J ends lost 1 base and 5 bases, in that order; junction bases with no gene match: 9. The CDR3 here is CASSLEGVSGRNNEQFF. The CDR3 coding sequence is TGTGCCAGCAGCTTAGAGGGGGTAAGCGGGAGGAACAATGAGCAGTTCTTC.

A few counts support this clone. The chain joins TRBV6-1 to TRBJ1-5; 7 bases align to TRBD1. CDR1 is MNHNS and CDR2 is SASEGT in the germline V gene. This CDR3 spans 15 amino acids. V shed 4 bases and J 5 bases; nucleotides not matched to a gene: 8. CDR3 amino acids: CASSAGQADYQPQHF. CDR3 nucleotides: TGTGCCAGCAGTGCCGGACAGGCAGACTATCAGCCCCAGCATTTT.

As DNA, the CDR3 is TGCGCCAGCAGCTTGGGGGCAGGGGCCGGCGAGCAGTACGTC. It is translated as CASSLGAGAGEQYV. This sequence joins TRBV5-1 and TRBJ2-7; D may be TRBD1 (6 bases). CDR3 length: 14 residues. V lost 0 bases and J lost 6, with 13 bases in between. The germline CDR1 and CDR2 sequences are SGHRS and YFSETQ.

V gene TRBV19 combines with J gene TRBJ1-5; the D is unclear. V lost 3 bases and J lost 0, with 18 bases in between. The CDR3 has 18 amino acids. The germline gives CDR1 LNHDA, CDR2 SQIVND (reference sequence). The CDR3 nucleotides are TGTGCCAGTAGTATCGAGGGCAGCTCCCCTTATAGCAATCAGCCCCAGCATTTT. This encodes CASSIEGSSPYSNQPQHF. The whole variable domain, filled in from reference TRBV19 and TRBJ1-5, reads DGGITQSPKYLFRKEGQNVTLSCEQNLNHDAMYWYRQDPGQGLRLIYYSQIVNDFQKGDIAEGYSVSREKKESFPLTVTSAQKNPTAFYLCASSIEGSSPYSNQPQHFGDGTRLSIL.

This clone was seen a handful of times. One end of the junction is discordant with germline, which a read error may explain. The rearrangement links TRBV7-7 to TRBJ2-5; the D gene is possibly TRBD2 (5 bases). Germline CDR1 reads SSHAT; CDR2 reads FNYEAQ (reference sequence). The length of the CDR3 is 15 residues. The CDR3 is CASSLDAGLQETQYF. The CDR3 DNA reads as TGTGCTAGCAGCTTAGATGCGGGCCTCCAAGAGACCCAGTACTTC.

There are a few counts of this clone. The chain carries TRBV28 and TRBJ1-1; tentative D call: TRBD1 (5 bases). The CDR3 is made up of 12 amino acids. V was shortened by 3 bases and J by 11 bases, with 13 bases between the two germline ends. Germline V lookup: CDR1 MDHEN, CDR2 SYDVKM. The DNA of the CDR3 is TGTGCCAGCAGTTTCCAGGGTACTGGGGCTTTCTTT. Its protein is CASSFQGTGAFF.

This clone was recorded a few times. The J gene is TRBJ1-2, the V gene TRBV27, with 7 bases aligning to TRBD1. V shed 6 bases, J shed 9 bases, and the junction held 19 bases outside the gene matches. CDR1 is MNHEY and CDR2 is SMNVEV in the germline V gene (reference sequence). The CDR3 length is 16 residues. The CDR3 here is CASSPGTDSPGWSYTF. For the CDR3, the DNA is TGTGCCAGCAGCCCCGGGACAGACTCCCCCGGTTGGAGCTACACCTTC.

With respect to this clone: One junction end disagrees with the germline gene, perhaps due to a read error. Other DNA sequences in the sample encode the same CDR3. J is TRBJ2-5 and V is TRBV28; 7 bases map to TRBD2. This CDR3 spans 13 amino acids. Germline V gives CDR1 MDHEN, CDR2 SYDVKM. CDR3: CARSGTYGENQYF. The CDR3 DNA sequence: TGTGCCAGGAGCGGGACGTACGGTGAGAACCAGTACTTC.

The V gene is TRBV28, the J gene TRBJ2-3; 11 bases agree with TRBD2. V was pared by 7 bases and J by 6 bases, with 6 bases of the junction left unmatched. Germline-derived CDR1 and CDR2 are MDHEN and SYDVKM. The CDR3 length is 14 residues. CDR3 amino acids: CASTLAGGLDTQYF. The CDR3 coding sequence is TGTGCCAGCACCTTAGCGGGGGGGCTGGATACGCAGTATTTT.

The chain is built from TRBV13 and TRBJ2-2; TRBD2 agrees at 7 bases. V was pared by 5 bases and J by 7 bases, with 10 bases of the junction left unmatched. CDR1 is PRHDT and CDR2 is FYEKMQ in the germline V gene (reference sequence). The CDR3 loop spans 15 amino acids. CDR3 nucleotide sequence: TGTGCCAGCAGCCTCGGGACTACTCGGGACGGGGAGCTGTTTTTT. This gives the protein CASSLGTTRDGELFF.

About this clone itself: Lacking the conserved final phenylalanine or tryptophan, this CDR3 likely reflects a read error. The chain uses TRBV5-6 and TRBJ2-2; 11 nucleotides line up with TRBD2. Germline lookup yields CDR1 SGHDT and CDR2 YYEEEE. The CDR3 has 16 residues. CDR3 DNA sequence: TGTGCAAGCATCGATACTAGCGGGAGAAACACCGGGGAGCTGTTTGTT. It yields the protein CASIDTSGRNTGELFV.

The J gene is TRBJ2-1, the V gene TRBV9; 7 bases map to TRBD1. The ends lost 4 bases at V and 7 bases at J; junction bases unmatched: 8. The CDR3 sequence is 14 residues long. CDR1 SGDLS and CDR2 YYNGEE come from the germline V gene. The CDR3 DNA reads TGTGCCAGCAGCCGACAGGGTGTTTGGAATGAGCAGTTCTTC. Residues: CASSRQGVWNEQFF.

This clone was recorded many times. This chain joins TRBV28 and TRBJ2-7; 7 positions match TRBD1. Germline CDR1 reads MDHEN; CDR2 reads SYDVKM. The ends lost 3 bases at V and 2 bases at J; junction bases unmatched: 4. This CDR3 region has 14 residues. CDR3 coding DNA: TGTGCCAGCAGTTTCACGACAGGGACCTACGAGCAGTACTTC. As protein: CASSFTTGTYEQYF.

The table lists this clone with a few counts. The rearrangement uses TRBV5-4 and TRBJ2-1; D gene ambiguous. Germline lookup yields CDR1 SGHNT and CDR2 YYREEE (reference sequence). Trimming removed 5 bases from V and 7 bases from J, with 16 bases in between. The CDR3 runs 14 residues. In nucleotides, the CDR3 is TGTGCCAGCAGTCTTGAGGTCCCTGGAAATGAGCAGTTCTTC. Encoded protein: CASSLEVPGNEQFF.

This clone was picked up a small number of times. The chain combines TRBV10-1 with TRBJ2-3; 7 bases map to TRBD1. The CDR3 loop spans 15 amino acids. CDR1 WNHNN and CDR2 SYGVQD come from the germline V gene (reference sequence). With 7 bases clipped from V and 5 bases from J, the junction kept 12 bases outside the gene matches. CDR3 in amino acids: CASTAGTASIDTQYF. CDR3 in DNA: TGCGCCAGCACCGCCGGGACAGCCTCCATAGATACGCAGTATTTT.